A single sample is the source of the 22 T cell receptor beta chains below, sequenced in a study of T cell responses to AZD1222 COVID-19 vaccine. Profiling relied on immunoSEQ multiplex PCR, and the TCRdb table lists in-frame clones only, not all of them. The table lists about 180,000 clones, 90% of them singletons, with roughly 1.6% in the top ten. The source was peripheral blood, collected on day 0 of AZD1222 vaccination. The source of these receptors is an adult in good health.

The V call is TRBV9, the J call TRBJ2-2; D might be TRBD2 (6 bases). Germline CDR1 and CDR2: SGDLS and YYNGEE. The CDR3 contains 20 residues. The V gene lost 2 bases and the J gene lost 2 bases, with 25 bases spanning the gap. The CDR3, as DNA: TGTGCCAGCAGCGTGACTCGGGGAACTTCCGGGACTCAAAACACCGGGGAGCTGTTTTTT. It yields the protein CASSVTRGTSGTQNTGELFF.

This rearrangement joins TRBV7-9 to TRBJ2-1; D perhaps matches TRBD2 (6 bases). This CDR3 is 15 amino acids long. With 5 bases removed from V and 8 bases from J, the gap between germline ends came to 19 bases. CDR1 is SEHNR and CDR2 is FQNEAQ in the germline V gene (reference sequence). The CDR3 bases are TGTGCCAGCAGCCCACCCCGACTAGTCAGCGATGAGCAGTTCTTC. Protein product: CASSPPRLVSDEQFF.

This chain connects TRBV29-1 to TRBJ2-1; TRBD2 is a possible D gene (6 bases). Trimming took off 5 bases at V and 0 bases at J, with 11 bases between the two ends. This CDR3 has 14 residues. Germline V lookup: CDR1 SQVTM, CDR2 ANQGSEA. The CDR3 coding sequence is TGCAGCGTTCCGAGGAGGGACTCCTACAATGAGCAGTTCTTC. The encoded protein is CSVPRRDSYNEQFF.

This chain links TRBV3-1 (or the pseudogene TRBV3-2) with TRBJ2-7; 7 positions match TRBD1. V trimming: 8 bases; J trimming: 5 bases; junction bases outside the gene matches: 9. Germline CDR1 is LGHDT and CDR2 is YNNKEL (reference sequence). This CDR3 contains 13 residues. DNA of the CDR3: TGTGCCAGCGGGAACAGGGGTGTTCACGAGCAGTACTTC. It yields the protein CASGNRGVHEQYF.

The V and J genes are TRBV6-5 and TRBJ2-1; 7 nucleotides agree with TRBD2. CDR3 size: 14 residues. V dropped 5 bases and J dropped 0; count of bases not matched to a gene: 1. In germline, CDR1 is MNHEY, CDR2 SVGAGI. The CDR3 DNA sequence: TGTGCCAGCAGTCGCGGGGGCTCCTACAATGAGCAGTTCTTC. This encodes CASSRGGSYNEQFF.

This sequence joins TRBV28 and TRBJ1-5; D not resolved. The CDR3 loop spans 14 amino acids. Trimming removed 3 bases at V and 5 bases at J, with 11 bases between. Germline V gene sequence: CDR1 MDHEN, CDR2 SYDVKM. The DNA of the CDR3 is TGTGCCAGCAGTTTGCATAGGTTGGATCAGCCCCAGCATTTT. It encodes CASSLHRLDQPQHF. Full variable domain (rest looked up from reference TRBV28 and TRBJ1-5): DVKVTQSSRYLVKRTGEKVFLECVQDMDHENMFWYRQDPGLGLRLIYFSYDVKMKEKGDIPEGYSVSREKKERFSLILESASTNQTSMYLCASSLHRLDQPQHFGDGTRLSIL.

The J gene is TRBJ1-5, the V gene TRBV7-8; D unresolved. V lost 7 bases and J lost 0, with 16 bases in between. The CDR3 runs to 16 residues. Per germline, CDR1 SGHVS and CDR2 FQNEAQ. As DNA, the CDR3 is TGTGCCAGCACGACTGATGGGATTTATAGCAATCAGCCCCAGCATTTT. It yields the protein CASTTDGIYSNQPQHF.

This chain links TRBV9 with TRBJ2-3; 8 positions match TRBD2. V gave up 0 bases and J gave up 3 bases; unmatched junction bases: 6. CDR1 is SGDLS, CDR2 YYNGEE, per germline. This CDR3 contains 16 residues. CDR3 bases: TGTGCCAGCAGCGTAGGCGGCGGGGGGTTTACAGATACGCAGTATTTT. Residues: CASSVGGGGFTDTQYF.

This sequence joins TRBV4-3 and TRBJ2-1; 12 bases line up with TRBD2. Trimming cost V 0 bases and J 4 bases; bases outside gene matches: 4. Germline CDR1 is LGHNA and CDR2 is YSLEER. The CDR3 is 17 residues long. CDR3 bases: TGCGCCAGCAGCCAAGATTCTAGCGGGGGGGGATACAATGAGCAGTTCTTC. Amino acid sequence: CASSQDSSGGGYNEQFF.

This rearrangement joins TRBV6-4 to TRBJ1-1, with unresolved D. Germline V gives CDR1 MRHNA, CDR2 SNTAGT. Trimming removed 4 bases at V and 1 base at J, with 16 bases between. The CDR3 contains 16 residues. This CDR3 reads CASSVSSGLPNTEAFF. Written as DNA, the CDR3 is TGTGCCAGCAGTGTCTCTTCCGGTCTCCCGAACACTGAAGCTTTCTTT.

Of note for this clone: At one end the junction does not follow the germline gene, possibly because of a read error. The chain is built from TRBV7-7 and TRBJ2-5; D is ambiguous. Germline values: CDR1 SSHAT, CDR2 FNYEAQ (reference sequence). CDR3 size: 13 residues. The CDR3 nucleotides are TGTGCTAGCAGCTTATCGGTACAAGAGACCCAGTACTTC. Its translation is CASSLSVQETQYF.

The gene calls are TRBV7-3 and TRBJ1-1; D is ambiguous. Trimming left V 7 bases short and J 1 base short, with 10 bases between. The CDR3 length is 13 residues. The V gene's germline CDR1 is SGHTA and CDR2 FQGTGA. CDR3 protein: CASKKNKNTEAFF. CDR3 DNA: TGTGCCAGCAAAAAGAATAAGAACACTGAAGCTTTCTTT.

The chain couples TRBV27 to TRBJ1-5; 7 bases align to TRBD1. The CDR3 is made up of 14 amino acids. The trim removed 6 bases at V and 4 bases at J, leaving 6 bases unmatched. Germline V gene data show CDR1 as MNHEY and CDR2 as SMNVEV (reference sequence). This chain's CDR3 is CASRGGTENQPQHF. DNA of the CDR3: TGTGCCAGCAGGGGAGGGACAGAGAATCAGCCCCAGCATTTT.

This rearrangement joins TRBV6-2 or TRBV6-3 to TRBJ1-5; D perhaps matches TRBD1 (5 bases). The CDR3 spans 13 residues. Trimming took off 5 bases at V and 5 bases at J, with 10 bases between the two ends. CDR1 and CDR2 from the germline V gene are MNHEY and SVGEGT. CDR3 DNA sequence: TGTGCCAGCAGTCCCGGGGCTCATCAGCCCCAGCATTTT. This sequence encodes CASSPGAHQPQHF.

The chain carries TRBV27 and TRBJ2-7; 7 bases line up with TRBD2. V shed 6 bases and J 7 bases; nucleotides not matched to a gene: 6. CDR3 length equals 12 residues. Germline V lookup: CDR1 MNHEY, CDR2 SMNVEV (reference sequence). The CDR3 DNA reads TGTGCCAGCAGCTACCTGGGGGGGGAGCAGTACTTC. Amino acid sequence: CASSYLGGEQYF.

This clone was seen only once. DNA for the CDR3: TGTGCCAGCAGACCGTGGGGGCTCTCCGAGTTAAATGAGCAGTTCTTC. Translating gives CASRPWGLSELNEQFF. This chain joins TRBV5-6 and TRBJ2-1, with D possibly matching TRBD1 (6 bases). This CDR3 has 16 amino acids. CDR1 and CDR2 (germline): SGHDT, YYEEEE. The V end lost 5 bases, the J end lost 7 bases, and 22 bases lay between the germline ends.

The J gene is TRBJ1-2, the V gene TRBV6-5; D is possibly TRBD1 (6 bases). Germline lookup yields CDR1 MNHEY and CDR2 SVGAGI. The CDR3 is 13 amino acids. V was shortened by 8 bases and J by 4 bases, with 14 bases between the two germline ends. The CDR3 coding sequence is TGTGCCAGCTGGGCGGGGGGCGGCTATGGCTACACCTTC. Its translation is CASWAGGGYGYTF.

V and J are TRBV19 and TRBJ1-1; maybe TRBD1 (5 bases). Trimming left V 6 bases short and J 1 base short, with 9 bases between. In germline, CDR1 is LNHDA, CDR2 SQIVND (reference sequence). The CDR3 extends over 13 amino acids. In DNA form, the CDR3 reads TGTGCCAGTAGAACTCAGGGGAACACTGAAGCTTTCTTT. Translation gives CASRTQGNTEAFF.

The V and J genes are TRBV7-2 and TRBJ1-6; D might be TRBD1 (5 bases). The CDR3 is 16 amino acids. CDR1 SGHTA and CDR2 FQGNSA come from the germline V gene. Trimming took off 1 base at V and 6 bases at J, with 13 bases between the two ends. DNA for the CDR3: TGTGCCAGCAGCTTAGGGGCAGGGAGGACTAATTCACCCCTCCACTTT. It specifies CASSLGAGRTNSPLHF. Looking up the rest from reference TRBV7-2 and TRBJ1-6 gives the full variable domain: GAGVSQSPSNKVTEKGKDVELRCDPISGHTALYWYRQSLGQGLEFLIYFQGNSAPDKSGLPSDRFSAERTGGSVSTLTIQRTQQEDSAVYLCASSLGAGRTNSPLHFGNGTRLTVT.

The chain employs TRBV28 and TRBJ2-7; D unresolved. CDR1 is MDHEN, CDR2 SYDVKM, per germline. Deletions cut 8 bases from V and 3 bases from J, with 5 bases between. This CDR3 is 10 amino acids long. The CDR3 loop reads CASGIYEQYF. Written as DNA, the CDR3 is TGTGCCAGCGGTATCTACGAGCAGTACTTC. Full variable domain (missing parts from reference TRBV28 and TRBJ2-7): DVKVTQSSRYLVKRTGEKVFLECVQDMDHENMFWYRQDPGLGLRLIYFSYDVKMKEKGDIPEGYSVSREKKERFSLILESASTNQTSMYLCASGIYEQYFGPGTRLTVT.

CDR3: CATSEAQRAGETQYF. Here the CDR3 DNA reads TGTGCCACCAGTGAGGCCCAGAGGGCAGGGGAGACCCAGTACTTC. The chain has TRBV24-1 and TRBJ2-5; D possibly uses TRBD1 or TRBD2 (5 bases each). CDR1 is KGHDR and CDR2 is SFDVKD in the germline V gene. Between the trimmed V and J ends, which lost 4 bases and 5 bases, there was a span of 16 bases. CDR3 size: 15 residues.

The genes are TRBV9 and TRBJ1-3; no definite D call. There are 18 residues in the CDR3. V lost 2 bases and J lost 0, with 18 bases in between. Per germline, CDR1 SGDLS and CDR2 YYNGEE. The CDR3 nucleotides are TGTGCCAGCAGCGTCGCGGGTACTTTTTCGAGCTCTGGAAACACCATATATTTT. This encodes CASSVAGTFSSSGNTIYF.